This TCR beta chain was recovered during a study of PD-L1 blockade in urothelial cancer. About the study: Dosed intravenously at 1,200 mg every 3 weeks, atezolizumab was initiated by patients at some point between 2014 and 2016. Blood underwent analysis 3 weeks (second dose) and 6 weeks after treatment began.

The V end lost 1 base, the J end lost 2 bases, and 5 bases lay between the germline ends. CDR1 and CDR2 (germline): GTSNPN, SVGIG (reference sequence). The CDR3 contains 12 residues. The repertoire was sequenced with immunoSEQ multiplex PCR; TCRdb's copy has only in-frame clones and lacks some. The sample holds roughly 74,000 clones; about nine tenths are singletons and the top ten take roughly 5.2%. This receptor was identified in a woman in her sixties or seventies with urothelial cancer. This sequence joins TRBV30 and TRBJ2-5; the D is unclear. Sequencing was performed on PBMCs, taken around atezolizumab (anti-PD-L1) treatment. The CDR3 sequence: CAWSATQETQYF. The CDR3 region has the DNA TGTGCCTGGAGTGCAACTCAAGAGACCCAGTACTTC.